What follows are 3 T cell receptor beta chains derived from one specimen sequenced in a study of cytomegalovirus exposure and HLA in healthy donors. It was with 60 Vbeta and 13 Jbeta primers that the PCR ran. TCRdb's copy holds only in-frame clones and misses some; the assay was immunoSEQ multiplex PCR. The sample contains approximately 170,000 clones, about four fifths of which appear only once. The source material was PBMCs. These receptors all come from a male donor in good health and CMV-seronegative.

The chain recombines TRBV9 with TRBJ1-2; tentative D call: TRBD1 (5 bases). This CDR3 comprises 14 residues. Trimming took 4 bases from V and 8 from J, leaving 18 bases between them. Germline V gene sequence: CDR1 SGDLS, CDR2 YYNGEE. DNA for the CDR3: TGTGCCAGCAGCCCCACACCGGGTAAGGGGGGCTACACCTTC. This sequence encodes CASSPTPGKGGYTF.

The rearrangement joins TRBV7-6 to TRBJ2-5; 8 bases are shared with TRBD2. Trimming cost V 2 bases and J 5 bases; bases outside gene matches: 7. This CDR3 spans 15 amino acids. Germline V gene sequence: CDR1 SGHVS, CDR2 FNYEAQ. CDR3 DNA sequence: TGTGCCAGCAGCTTATCCCCTAGCGGGTCGGAGACCCAGTACTTC. This sequence encodes CASSLSPSGSETQYF. Filled out from reference TRBV7-6 and TRBJ2-5, the complete variable domain reads GAGVSQSPRYKVTKRGQDVALRCDPISGHVSLYWYRQALGQGPEFLTYFNYEAQQDKSGLPNDRFSAERPEGSISTLTIQRTEQRDSAMYRCASSLSPSGSETQYFGPGTRLLVL.

This clone was detected a few times. The chain links TRBV11-2 to TRBJ1-2; D gene unclear. The CDR3 sequence is 13 residues long. V gave up 5 bases and J gave up 3 bases, with 10 bases separating them. Per germline, CDR1 SGHAT and CDR2 FQNNGV. The CDR3 region is CASSATYDYGYTF. The DNA for the CDR3 is TGTGCCAGCAGCGCAACATACGACTATGGCTACACCTTC.